This T cell receptor beta chain stems from a study of Ad26.COV2.S vaccination and SARS-CoV-2 variants. Measured with immunoSEQ multiplex PCR; TCRdb has only the in-frame clones, and not every one. The table lists 300,000 to 350,000 clones, approximately 86% of them singletons. This sample's treatment: about 20 received Ad26.COV2.S at low or high dose, single or two shots; about 5 received placebo; per-sample allocation not given. The samples were gathered on day 63 after the first injection of vaccine or placebo. An 18-55-year-old adult in Boston served as donor. This specimen was peripheral blood, taken in a trial of Ad26.COV2.S vaccine versus placebo. The sequence was obtained from a person aged 18-60 years who received the Ad26.COV2.S COVID-19 vaccine or a placebo.

The CDR3 DNA follows: TGTGCCAGCAGTTTGGGACTAGCGTCCCACGAGCAGTACTTC. Its translation: CASSLGLASHEQYF. V and J are TRBV6-2 or TRBV6-3 and TRBJ2-7; 10 bases are shared with TRBD2. The V and J ends lost 4 bases and 5 bases, in that order; junction bases with no gene match: 5. Looked up from germline, CDR1 is MNHEY and CDR2 is SVGEGT. There are 14 residues in the CDR3.